This T cell receptor beta chain was profiled in a study of beta chain features in type 1 diabetes. Study-wide findings and caveats: Significant though moderate, a shortening of TCRB CDR3s appeared in all four CD4+ subsets of Type 1 diabetes patients.

cDNA synthesis used the whole RNA isolate, giving expressed TCRB sequences. Clones were read by immunoSEQ multiplex PCR, and TCRdb kept only the in-frame ones, dropping some. This table holds some 280,000 clones, around 15% found once. Worth noting for this clone: The target antigen is unknown.

The CDR3 is 17 amino acids. Germline CDR1 LNHNV, CDR2 YYDKDF (reference sequence). Trimming cost V 0 bases and J 5 bases; bases outside gene matches: 6. The sequenced sample was naive CD4+ T cells from blood. The rearrangement uses TRBV15 and TRBJ2-3; 12 positions agree with TRBD2. The TCR comes from a man aged 25 to 40 with type 1 diabetes. This chain's CDR3 is CATSRDPSTSGRDTQYF. The CDR3 DNA reads as TGTGCCACCAGCAGAGATCCATCGACTAGCGGGAGAGATACGCAGTATTTT.